These 2 T cell receptor beta chains share one sample of origin, sequenced in a study of blood T cell repertoires in COVID-19. Here immunoSEQ multiplex PCR was the method, and the copy in TCRdb shows in-frame clones only, minus some. The sample records more than 85,000 clones, less than 85% being singletons. Sequencing was performed on peripheral blood. These receptors came from a woman aged 60-75 years with acute or convalescent COVID-19.

The chain combines TRBV7-9 with TRBJ1-1; TRBD1 aligns across 7 bases. The J segment lost 2 bases and the V segment lost 5 bases, leaving 17 bases of the junction unmatched. CDR1 is SEHNR and CDR2 is FQNEAQ in the germline V gene (reference sequence). The length of the CDR3 is 18 residues. The CDR3 reads CASSPIPGQVTSNTEAFF. The CDR3 DNA reads as TGTGCCAGCAGCCCGATACCTGGACAGGTTACTTCTAACACTGAAGCTTTCTTT.

In its sample, this clone was seen once. The V call is TRBV5-4, the J call TRBJ2-2, with D possibly being TRBD2 (6 bases). Germline V gene sequence: CDR1 SGHNT, CDR2 YYREEE (reference sequence). The CDR3 spans 14 residues. The V end was cut by 3 bases, the J end by 7 bases, with 13 bases between. In DNA, the CDR3 is TGTGCCAGCAGCTCGCCGGAGGGTGGCGGGGAGCTGTTTTTT. This encodes CASSSPEGGGELFF.